A single sample gave rise to the 15 T cell receptor beta chains below, sequenced in a study of blood T cells in healthy people across ages. For the second PCR, which ran for roughly 7 to 11 cycles, a sample-barcoded 5' primer and a J-beta primer mix were used. MiXCR, applied by TCRdb to the 5' RACE reads, yields one record per CDR3 protein. The data hold 1.5 million to 2 million distinct CDR3 sequences, with 28% observed a single time. The sample comprised blood. The source of these receptors is a woman in her 30s in good health.

This chain joins TRBV6-5 and TRBJ2-3, with D unclear. The V end was cut by 2 bases, the J end by 4 bases, with 7 bases between. Germline CDR1 reads MNHEY; CDR2 reads SVGAGI. There are 13 residues in the CDR3. CDR3 in amino acids: CASSYNRADTQYF. Here the CDR3 DNA reads TGTGCCAGCAGTTACAATCGGGCAGATACGCAGTATTTT.

This clonotype showed up many times. The chain combines TRBV7-6 with TRBJ2-1; 9 bases align to TRBD2. The germline V gene has CDR1 SGHVS and CDR2 FNYEAQ. The CDR3 extends over 16 amino acids. V shed 4 bases and J 7 bases; nucleotides not matched to a gene: 11. CDR3 coding DNA: TGTGCCAGCAGCTCCCCCCGGAGCGGGGGGAGGAATGAGCAGTTCTTC. Translation gives CASSSPRSGGRNEQFF.

This chain links TRBV10-3 with TRBJ2-3, with D possibly TRBD2 on 6 matching bases. CDR3 size: 16 residues. The ends were cut back, 11 bases at V and 2 bases at J, with 23 bases in the middle. The germline CDR1 and CDR2 sequences are ENHRY and SYGVKD. The CDR3 protein is CASGTRPLGATDTQYF. The CDR3 DNA reads as TGTGCCTCCGGGACTCGCCCCCTAGGGGCCACAGATACGCAGTATTTT.

This clonotype has a single count. CDR3 sequence: CASSYSIGAARGTKETQYF. DNA for the CDR3: TGTGCCAGCAGTTACTCGATAGGGGCGGCCAGGGGGACCAAGGAGACCCAGTACTTC. The V and J genes are TRBV6-5 and TRBJ2-5; 7 nucleotides agree with TRBD1. J gave up 5 bases and V 0 bases, and 18 bases lay outside the gene matches. Germline V CDR1 and CDR2: MNHEY, SVGAGI. The CDR3 extends over 19 amino acids.

This clonotype was observed at least ten times. The chain has TRBV6-1 and TRBJ2-5, with a weak D call TRBD1 (5 bases). CDR1 and CDR2 (germline): MNHNS, SASEGT. Trimming took 2 bases from V and 2 from J, leaving 6 bases between them. The CDR3 totals 13 residues. The CDR3 reads CASSERQQETQYF. The DNA of the CDR3 is TGTGCCAGCAGTGAAAGACAGCAAGAGACCCAGTACTTC.

This clonotype was counted only a few times. The junction and the germline gene differ at one end; a read error may be behind it. V and J are TRBV3-1 and TRBJ2-1; D is possibly TRBD2 (5 bases). The CDR3 has 17 residues. Per the germline V gene, CDR1 is LGHDT and CDR2 is YNNKEL (reference sequence). CDR3: CASSQDLIGGGYNEQFF. The CDR3 DNA reads as TGTGCCAGTAGCCAAGATCTTATCGGCGGAGGATACAATGAGCAGTTCTTC.

This clonotype has a handful of counts. The junction departs from germline at one end; a sequencing error may be responsible. The chain carries TRBV7-9 and TRBJ2-3; the D gene is possibly TRBD2 (6 bases). CDR1 is SEHNR and CDR2 is FQNEAQ in the germline V gene (reference sequence). The CDR3 consists of 13 residues. CDR3 DNA sequence: TGTGCCATCAGCTCGGGGGAAGCCGGTACGCAGTATTTT. Protein product: CAISSGEAGTQYF.

This clonotype was observed a few times. The chain recombines TRBV6-5 with TRBJ1-5, with no clear D. CDR1 and CDR2 (germline): MNHEY, SVGAGI. V shed 7 bases and J shed 2 bases, with 18 bases lying between them. The CDR3 has 16 amino acids. In nucleotides, the CDR3 is TGTGCCAGCACCGCTTCTTGGGGAGGCGGCAATCAGCCCCAGCATTTT. This translates into CASTASWGGGNQPQHF.

This clonotype occurred a few times. Germline and junction disagree at one end, which may indicate a read error. The chain recombines TRBV11-2 with TRBJ2-7, with D perhaps assigned TRBD1 or TRBD2 (5 bases each). Judging by the DNA end, TRBJ2-5 fits better; the J call may be wrong. The CDR3 has 15 residues. In germline, CDR1 is SGHAT, CDR2 FQNNGV. The CDR3 protein is CASSLVLRGQETQYF. The CDR3 DNA is TGCGCCAGCAGCTTAGTTCTGAGGGGCCAAGAGACCCAGTACTTC.

J is TRBJ1-2 and V is TRBV30; the D gene is possibly TRBD1 (6 bases). This CDR3 contains 13 residues. The germline gives CDR1 GTSNPN, CDR2 SVGIG (reference sequence). Deletions cut 4 bases from V and 7 bases from J, with 16 bases between. The CDR3 coding sequence is TGTGCCTGGACCTCTTCGGGGGCTAGTGGCTACACCTTC. Amino acids: CAWTSSGASGYTF.

This clonotype appeared a few times. V usage is TRBV7-2 and J usage is TRBJ2-2; 7 nucleotides match TRBD1. The CDR3 is 17 amino acids. Germline V gene sequence: CDR1 SGHTA, CDR2 FQGNSA. With V trimmed by 6 bases and J by 5 bases, 15 bases remained unmatched. CDR3 coding DNA: TGTGCCAGCAGGGCCTTAGGGGGCGTAAAAGGGACCGGGGAGCTGTTTTTT. Its translation is CASRALGGVKGTGELFF.

This clonotype was counted ten times or more. The rearrangement links TRBV5-1 to TRBJ2-7; 7 positions agree with TRBD2. Germline V gives CDR1 SGHRS, CDR2 YFSETQ. The CDR3 totals 15 residues. Unmatched junction bases numbered 5, after V lost 0 bases and J lost 2 bases. CDR3 coding DNA: TGCGCCAGCAGCTTGGTTAGCGGGTCCACCTACGAGCAGTACTTC. This codes for CASSLVSGSTYEQYF. Together with reference TRBV5-1 and TRBJ2-7, the CDR3 gives the full variable domain: KAGVTQTPRYLIKTRGQQVTLSCSPISGHRSVSWYQQTPGQGLQFLFEYFSETQRNKGNFPGRFSGRQFSNSRSEMNVSTLELGDSALYLCASSLVSGSTYEQYFGPGTRLTVT.

The V call is TRBV5-1, the J call TRBJ1-5; 11 nucleotides align to TRBD1. This CDR3 is built from 17 residues. J lost 0 bases, V lost 6 bases, and 8 bases had no gene match. Germline loops: CDR1 SGHRS, CDR2 YFSETQ. The CDR3 sequence: CASKDRGRWDSNQPQHF. The CDR3 bases are TGCGCCAGCAAGGACAGGGGGCGCTGGGATAGCAATCAGCCCCAGCATTTT.

The sample holds many counts of this clonotype. V gene TRBV5-1 combines with J gene TRBJ2-2; 9 positions agree with TRBD1. From germline, CDR1 is SGHRS and CDR2 YFSETQ. V dropped 5 bases and J dropped 3; count of bases not matched to a gene: 2. CDR3 length: 14 residues. Here the CDR3 DNA reads TGCGCCAGCAGAAGACAGGGGGACACCGGGGAGCTGTTTTTT. The encoded protein is CASRRQGDTGELFF.

This clonotype showed up just a few times. The chain couples TRBV7-3 to TRBJ2-1, with TRBD2 matching 9 bases. The CDR3 length is 16 residues. With V trimmed by 0 bases and J by 7 bases, 7 bases remained unmatched. Germline V gives CDR1 SGHTA, CDR2 FQGTGA. CDR3 residues: CASSLTAGGVMNEQFF. DNA for the CDR3: TGTGCCAGCAGCTTAACGGCGGGGGGGGTCATGAATGAGCAGTTCTTC. Variable domain in full (rest from reference TRBV7-3 and TRBJ2-1): GAGVSQTPSNKVTEKGKYVELRCDPISGHTALYWYRQSLGQGPEFLIYFQGTGAADDSGLPNDRFFAVRPEGSVSTLKIQRTERGDSAVYLCASSLTAGGVMNEQFFGPGTRLTVL.